This entry is about one T cell receptor (beta chain). Its specificity is unknown. The data were obtained in a study of T cell responses to AZD1222 COVID-19 vaccine. Study-wide results and limits: With two AZD1222 doses given, Spike-specific TCR breadth and depth both rose.

The CDR3 spans 16 residues. Trimming stripped 2 bases from V and 6 bases from J, with 17 bases between. Per the germline V gene, CDR1 is SEHNR and CDR2 is FQNEAQ (reference sequence). The assay was immunoSEQ multiplex PCR, and TCRdb's table has in-frame clones only and misses some. The profile shows about 85,000 clones, 65% to 90% of them singletons. V and J are TRBV7-9 and TRBJ1-5; a weak D match, TRBD1 (6 bases). Source: peripheral blood, taken on day 0 of AZD1222 vaccination. The clonotype comes from an adult in good health. CDR3 amino acids: CASSLRGGAESQPQHF. As DNA, the CDR3 is TGTGCCAGCAGCTTACGTGGGGGCGCCGAAAGTCAGCCCCAGCATTTT.